This T cell receptor beta chain was retrieved from a study of shared clonotypes between healthy human individuals. Naive CD8 populations comprised CD45RO-negative cells positively selected for CCR7, excluding terminally differentiated effector memory CD45RA+ cells. Method: immunoSEQ multiplex PCR; TCRdb's copy keeps in-frame clones and lacks some. The data hold millions of clones, with over 85% observed a single time. V lost 1 base to trimming and J lost 2 bases, with 16 bases between them. The germline V gene encodes CDR1 SGHRS and CDR2 YFSETQ. There are 16 residues in the CDR3. This sequence joins TRBV5-1 and TRBJ2-7, with D possibly TRBD1 on 6 matching bases. This TCR was sampled from a man in his late teens or twenties in good health. The sequenced sample was naive CD8+ T cells sorted from blood. The CDR3 region is CASSLTRTADTYEQYF. CDR3 coding DNA: TGCGCCAGCAGCTTGACTAGGACAGCCGACACCTACGAGCAGTACTTC.